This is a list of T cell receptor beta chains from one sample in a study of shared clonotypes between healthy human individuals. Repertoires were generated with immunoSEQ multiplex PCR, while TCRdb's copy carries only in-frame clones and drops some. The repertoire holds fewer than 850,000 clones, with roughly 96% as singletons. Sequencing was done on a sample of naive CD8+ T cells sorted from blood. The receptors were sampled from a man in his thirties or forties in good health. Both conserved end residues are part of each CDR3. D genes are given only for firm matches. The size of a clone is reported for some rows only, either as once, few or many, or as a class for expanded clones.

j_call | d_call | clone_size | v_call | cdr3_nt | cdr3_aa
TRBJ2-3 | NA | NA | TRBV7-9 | TGTGCCAGCAGCTTTGGGAGTAGCACAGATACGCAGTATTTT | CASSFGSSTDTQYF
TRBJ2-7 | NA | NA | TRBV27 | TGTGCCAGCAGTTTAAAGGGGCAGTCTCGGGAGCAGTACTTC | CASSLKGQSREQYF
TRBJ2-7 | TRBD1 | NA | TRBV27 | TGTGCCAGCAGCGGGACAGGGCCCGGGAATTCCGAGCAGTACTTC | CASSGTGPGNSEQYF
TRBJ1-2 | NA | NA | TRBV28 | TGTGCCAGCAGTCTAACTAGGAGTTATGGCTACACCTTC | CASSLTRSYGYTF
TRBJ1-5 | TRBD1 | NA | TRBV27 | TGTGCCAGCGGAGACAGGGCTAGTCAGCCCCAGCATTTT | CASGDRASQPQHF
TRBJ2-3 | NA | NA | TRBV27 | TGTGCCAGCAAGACGGGAGATACGCAGTATTTT | CASKTGDTQYF
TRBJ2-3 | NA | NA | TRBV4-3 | TGCGCCAGCAGCCAAGATCTTGGGGAACTCATTATAACTCCAAGCACAGATACGCAGTATTTT | CASSQDLGELIITPSTDTQYF
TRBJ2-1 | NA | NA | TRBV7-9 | TGTGCCAGCAGCCAGGGGGGGTTTAATGAGCAGTTCTTC | CASSQGGFNEQFF
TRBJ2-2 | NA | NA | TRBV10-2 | TGCGCCAGCACTTTCCTCTACACCGGGGAGCTGTTTTTT | CASTFLYTGELFF
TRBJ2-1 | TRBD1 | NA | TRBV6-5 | TGTGCCAGCAGTTACTCCACAGGGGGATACAATGAGCAGTTCTTC | CASSYSTGGYNEQFF
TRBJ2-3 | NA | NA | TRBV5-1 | TGCGCCAGCAGCTTGGTCACTTTTCCAGATACGCAGTATTTT | CASSLVTFPDTQYF
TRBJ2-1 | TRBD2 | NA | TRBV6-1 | TGTGCCAGCAGTGTCCGGGACTACTCCTACAATGAGCAGTTCTTC | CASSVRDYSYNEQFF
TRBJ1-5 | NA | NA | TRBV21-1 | TGTGCCAGCAGCAAAGGGGACAGAGTCTATCAGCCCCAGCATTTT | CASSKGDRVYQPQHF
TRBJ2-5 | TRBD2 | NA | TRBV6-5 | TGTGCCAGCAGCAGAAGCGGGGGGTCGGGAGAGACCCAGTACTTC | CASSRSGGSGETQYF
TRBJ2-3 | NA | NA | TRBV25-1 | TGTGCCAGCAGTGGATCAACAGGGACAGATACGCAGTATTTT | CASSGSTGTDTQYF
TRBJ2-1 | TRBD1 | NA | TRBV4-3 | TGCGCCAGCAGCCTCCGGGACAGCTCCTACAATGAGCAGTTCTTC | CASSLRDSSYNEQFF
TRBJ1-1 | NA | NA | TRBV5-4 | TGTGCCAGCAGCCACGGGACATTGAACACTGAAGCTTTCTTT | CASSHGTLNTEAFF
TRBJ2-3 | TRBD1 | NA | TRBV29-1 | TGCAGCGTAGCGGAGACAGGGATTGGAACAGATACGCAGTATTTT | CSVAETGIGTDTQYF
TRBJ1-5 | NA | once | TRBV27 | TGTGCCAGCAGTGCCCCCCAGTATAGCAATCAGCCCCAGCATTTT | CASSAPQYSNQPQHF
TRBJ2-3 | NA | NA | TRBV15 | TGTGCCACCAGCAAAAGCCAACAGGCAGATACGCAGTATTTT | CATSKSQQADTQYF
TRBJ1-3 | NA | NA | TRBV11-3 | TGTGCCAGCAGCAAATCCCATGGAAACACCATATATTTT | CASSKSHGNTIYF
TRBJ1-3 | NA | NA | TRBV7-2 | TGTGCCAGCAGCCGTGATCCTGGGGGACTCTCTGGAAACACCATATATTTT | CASSRDPGGLSGNTIYF
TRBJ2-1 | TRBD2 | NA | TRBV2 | TGTGCCAGCACCCCCCATAGCGGGAGGGCCTATGAGCAGTTCTTC | CASTPHSGRAYEQFF
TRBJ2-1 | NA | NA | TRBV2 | TGTGCCAGCAGCGTGGACATGGGGTTCACTGAGCAGTTCTTC | CASSVDMGFTEQFF
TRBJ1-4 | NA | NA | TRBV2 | TGTGCCAGCAGCCCGGGACAAGGCGGGTGGGAAAAACTGTTTTTT | CASSPGQGGWEKLFF
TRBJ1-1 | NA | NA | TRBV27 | TGTGCCAGCAGTCGAACAGGGATTACTGAAGCTTTCTTT | CASSRTGITEAFF
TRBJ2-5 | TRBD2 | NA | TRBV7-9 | TGTGCCAGCAGCTTTGCGGGAGGGCTGGAAGAGACCCAGTACTTC | CASSFAGGLEETQYF
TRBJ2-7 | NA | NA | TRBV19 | TGTGCCACCGCGGCCATGCCGAACCCTTACGAGCAGTACTTC | CATAAMPNPYEQYF
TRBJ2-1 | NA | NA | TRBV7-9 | TGTGCCAGCAGCCAGGGCCCCAATGAGCAGTTCTTC | CASSQGPNEQFF
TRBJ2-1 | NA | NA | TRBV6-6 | TGTGCCAGCAGTTACGGGCTAAGTGAGCAGTTCTTC | CASSYGLSEQFF
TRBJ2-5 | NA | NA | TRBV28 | TGTGCCAGCAGTTTTGTAGGGGATCAAGAGACCCAGTACTTC | CASSFVGDQETQYF
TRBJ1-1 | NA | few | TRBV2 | TGTGCCAGCAGTGAAGGTATCATGAACACTGAAGCTTTCTTT | CASSEGIMNTEAFF
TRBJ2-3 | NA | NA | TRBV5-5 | TGTGCCAGCAGCCCGGTTAGCACAGATACGCAGTATTTT | CASSPVSTDTQYF
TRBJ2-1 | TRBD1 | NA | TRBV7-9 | TGTGCCAGCAGCCTCCCCCGACAGGGGAACGACAATGAGCAGTTCTTC | CASSLPRQGNDNEQFF
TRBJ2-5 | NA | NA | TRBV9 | TGTGCCAGCAGCAACGACCCGACAGGGACTAGCCAAGAGACCCAGTACTTC | CASSNDPTGTSQETQYF
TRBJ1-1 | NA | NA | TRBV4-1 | TGCGCCAGCAGCCAAGTCCAAGACAGAAGGAACACTGAAGCTTTCTTT | CASSQVQDRRNTEAFF
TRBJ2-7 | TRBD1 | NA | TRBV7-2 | TGTGCCAGCGGGCCCTATATTGGGACAGGGTACGAGCAGTACTTC | CASGPYIGTGYEQYF
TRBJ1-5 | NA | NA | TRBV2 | TGTGCCAGCACGGTTAGCAATCAGCCCCAGCATTTT | CASTVSNQPQHF
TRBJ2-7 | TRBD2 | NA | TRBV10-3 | TGTGCCATGGGGACTAGCGGGAGTTACGAGCAGTACTTC | CAMGTSGSYEQYF
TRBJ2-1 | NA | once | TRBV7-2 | TGTGCCAGCAGCATTTCTCTCCATGAGCAGTTCTTC | CASSISLHEQFF
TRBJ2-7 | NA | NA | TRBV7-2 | TGTGCCAGCAGCTTGGCAGGAGCCGAGCAGTACTTC | CASSLAGAEQYF
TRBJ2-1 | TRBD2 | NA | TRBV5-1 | TGCGCCAGCAGCTTGGCCTTGAGACTAGCGGGAGTCAATGAGCAGTTCTTC | CASSLALRLAGVNEQFF
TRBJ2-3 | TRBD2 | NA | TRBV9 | TGTGCCAGCAGCGTAAGCGGGAGGACAGATACGCAGTATTTT | CASSVSGRTDTQYF
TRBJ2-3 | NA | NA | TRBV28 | TGTGCCAGCAGTCCATACCCCACCGGGGAGGGCACAGATACGCAGTATTTT | CASSPYPTGEGTDTQYF
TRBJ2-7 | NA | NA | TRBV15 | TGTGCCACCAGCAGAGACAGGGGCGCCGCCTACGAGCAGTACTTC | CATSRDRGAAYEQYF
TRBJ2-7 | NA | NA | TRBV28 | TGTGCCAGCAGTCCTCGATTAAGCTCCTACGAGCAGTACTTC | CASSPRLSSYEQYF
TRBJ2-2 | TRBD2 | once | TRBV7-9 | TGTGCCAGCAGCTCCCCCCTAGCGGGAGACCTGAACACCGGGGAGCTGTTTTTT | CASSSPLAGDLNTGELFF
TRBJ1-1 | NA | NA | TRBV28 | TGTGCCAGCAGTTCAACCACCATGGGGACTGAAGCTTTCTTT | CASSSTTMGTEAFF
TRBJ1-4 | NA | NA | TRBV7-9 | TGTGCCAGCAGCTTCGACATAGGCCGGAATGAAAAACTGTTTTTT | CASSFDIGRNEKLFF
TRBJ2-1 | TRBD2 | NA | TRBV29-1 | TGCAGCGTTGACGGACTAGCGGGGTCCTACAATGAGCAGTTCTTC | CSVDGLAGSYNEQFF
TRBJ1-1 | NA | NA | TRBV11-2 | TGTGCCAGCAGCATAAACCCCACTGAAGCTTTCTTT | CASSINPTEAFF
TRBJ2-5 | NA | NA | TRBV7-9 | TGTGCCAGCAGCTTAGACACAGCCCAAGAGACCCAGTACTTC | CASSLDTAQETQYF
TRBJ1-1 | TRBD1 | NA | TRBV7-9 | TGTGCCAGCAGCCCCGGACAGGACACTGAAGCTTTCTTT | CASSPGQDTEAFF